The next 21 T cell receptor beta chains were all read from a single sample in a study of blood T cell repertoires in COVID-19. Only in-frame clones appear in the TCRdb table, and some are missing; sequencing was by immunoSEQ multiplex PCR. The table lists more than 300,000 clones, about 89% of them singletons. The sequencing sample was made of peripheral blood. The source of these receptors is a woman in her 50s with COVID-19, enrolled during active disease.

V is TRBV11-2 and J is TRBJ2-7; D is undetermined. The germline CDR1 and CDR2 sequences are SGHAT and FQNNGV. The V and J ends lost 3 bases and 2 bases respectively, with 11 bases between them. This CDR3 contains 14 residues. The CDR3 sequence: CASSFRMGPYEQYF. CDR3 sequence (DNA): TGTGCCAGCAGCTTTCGTATGGGCCCCTACGAGCAGTACTTC.

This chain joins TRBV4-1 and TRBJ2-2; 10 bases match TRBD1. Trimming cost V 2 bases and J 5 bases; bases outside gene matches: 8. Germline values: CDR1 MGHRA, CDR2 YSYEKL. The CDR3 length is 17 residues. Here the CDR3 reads CASSQPFRDRGTGELFF. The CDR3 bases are TGCGCCAGCAGCCAACCCTTCCGGGACAGGGGAACCGGGGAGCTGTTTTTT.

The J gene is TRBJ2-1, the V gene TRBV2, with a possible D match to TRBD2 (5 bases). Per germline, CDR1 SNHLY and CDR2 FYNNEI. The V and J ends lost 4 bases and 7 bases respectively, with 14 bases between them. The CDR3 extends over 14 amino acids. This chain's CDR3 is CASSGQAWRNEQFF. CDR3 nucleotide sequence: TGTGCCAGCAGTGGCCAGGCATGGAGGAATGAGCAGTTCTTC.

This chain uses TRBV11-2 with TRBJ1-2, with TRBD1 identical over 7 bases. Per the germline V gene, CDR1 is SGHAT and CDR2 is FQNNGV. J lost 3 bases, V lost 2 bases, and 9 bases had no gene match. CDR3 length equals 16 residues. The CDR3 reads CASSLSSWDSYYGYTF. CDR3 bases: TGTGCCAGCAGCTTATCGTCTTGGGACAGTTACTATGGCTACACCTTC.

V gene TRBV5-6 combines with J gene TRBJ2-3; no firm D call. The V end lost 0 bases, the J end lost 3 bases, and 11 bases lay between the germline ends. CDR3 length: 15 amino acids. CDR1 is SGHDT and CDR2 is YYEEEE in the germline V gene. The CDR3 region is CASSLGAWATDTQYF. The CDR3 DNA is TGTGCCAGCAGCTTGGGGGCTTGGGCGACAGATACGCAGTATTTT. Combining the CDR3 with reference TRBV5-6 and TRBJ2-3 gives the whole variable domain DAGVTQSPTHLIKTRGQQVTLRCSPKSGHDTVSWYQQALGQGPQFIFQYYEEEERQRGNFPDRFSGHQFPNYSSELNVNALLLGDSALYLCASSLGAWATDTQYFGPGTRLTVL.

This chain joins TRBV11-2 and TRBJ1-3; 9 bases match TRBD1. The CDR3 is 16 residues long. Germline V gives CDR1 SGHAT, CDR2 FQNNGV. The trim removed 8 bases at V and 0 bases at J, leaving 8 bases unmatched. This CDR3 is CASGSGTGFSGNTIYF. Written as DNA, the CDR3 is TGTGCCAGCGGATCCGGGACAGGGTTCTCTGGAAACACCATATATTTT.

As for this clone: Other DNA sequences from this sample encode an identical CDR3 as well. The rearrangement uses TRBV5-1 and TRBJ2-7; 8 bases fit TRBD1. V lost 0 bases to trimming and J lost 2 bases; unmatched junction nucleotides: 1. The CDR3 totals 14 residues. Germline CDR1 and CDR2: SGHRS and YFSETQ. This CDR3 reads CASSLAGQAYEQYF. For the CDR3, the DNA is TGCGCCAGCAGCTTGGCGGGACAGGCCTACGAGCAGTACTTC.

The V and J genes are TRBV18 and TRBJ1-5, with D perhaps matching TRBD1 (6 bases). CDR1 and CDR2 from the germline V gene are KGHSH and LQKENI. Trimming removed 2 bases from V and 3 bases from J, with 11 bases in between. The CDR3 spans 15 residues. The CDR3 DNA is TGTGCCAGCTCACCATCGGACAGCCTCAATCAGCCCCAGCATTTT. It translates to CASSPSDSLNQPQHF.

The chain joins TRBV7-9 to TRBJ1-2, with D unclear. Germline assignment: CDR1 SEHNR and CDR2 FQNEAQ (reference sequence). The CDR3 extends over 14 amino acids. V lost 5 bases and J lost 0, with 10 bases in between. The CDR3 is CASSDTVSNYGYTF. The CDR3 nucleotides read TGTGCCAGCAGCGACACAGTTTCTAACTATGGCTACACCTTC.

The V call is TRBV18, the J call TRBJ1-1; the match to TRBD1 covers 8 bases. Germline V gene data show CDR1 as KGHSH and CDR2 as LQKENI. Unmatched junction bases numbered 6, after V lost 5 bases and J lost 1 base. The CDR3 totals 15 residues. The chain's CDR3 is CASSWGTGGNTEAFF. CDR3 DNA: TGTGCCAGCTCATGGGGGACAGGCGGGAACACTGAAGCTTTCTTT.

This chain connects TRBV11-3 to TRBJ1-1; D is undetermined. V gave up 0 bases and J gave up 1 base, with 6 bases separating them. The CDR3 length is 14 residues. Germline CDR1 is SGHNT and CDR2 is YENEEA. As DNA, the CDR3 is TGTGCCAGCAGCTTAGATCGGGGGAACACTGAAGCTTTCTTT. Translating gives CASSLDRGNTEAFF. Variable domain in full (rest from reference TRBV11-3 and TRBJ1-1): EAGVVQSPRYKIIEKKQPVAFWCNPISGHNTLYWYLQNLGQGPELLIRYENEEAVDDSQLPKDRFSAERLKGVDSTLKIQPAELGDSAVYLCASSLDRGNTEAFFGQGTRLTVV.

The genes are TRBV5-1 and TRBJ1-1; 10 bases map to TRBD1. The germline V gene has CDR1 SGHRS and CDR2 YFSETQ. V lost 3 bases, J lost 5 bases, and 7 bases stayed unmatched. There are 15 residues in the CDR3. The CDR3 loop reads CASSWGTGDRTEAFF. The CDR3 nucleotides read TGCGCCAGCAGCTGGGGGACAGGGGACCGGACTGAAGCTTTCTTT.

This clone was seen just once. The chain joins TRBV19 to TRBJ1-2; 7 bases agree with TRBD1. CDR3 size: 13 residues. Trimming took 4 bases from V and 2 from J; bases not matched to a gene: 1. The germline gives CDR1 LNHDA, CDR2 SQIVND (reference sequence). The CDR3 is CASSTGQNYGYTF. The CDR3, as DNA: TGTGCCAGTAGTACGGGACAGAACTATGGCTACACCTTC.

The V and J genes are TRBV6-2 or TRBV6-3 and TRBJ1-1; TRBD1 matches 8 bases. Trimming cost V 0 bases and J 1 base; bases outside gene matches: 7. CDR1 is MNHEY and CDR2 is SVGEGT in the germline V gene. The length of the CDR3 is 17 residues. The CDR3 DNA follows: TGTGCCAGCAGTTACTCCCGGACAGGGTTGCAGAACACTGAAGCTTTCTTT. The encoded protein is CASSYSRTGLQNTEAFF.

The CDR3 DNA reads TGTGCCAGCAGCTATGTGTCTGGACTTATAACCGGGGAGCTGTTTTTT. This codes for CASSYVSGLITGELFF. The V call is TRBV7-3, the J call TRBJ2-2; TRBD2 might be the D (5 bases). Germline values: CDR1 SGHTA, CDR2 FQGTGA. Between the trimmed V and J ends, which lost 4 bases and 5 bases, there was a span of 17 bases. This CDR3 is built from 16 residues.

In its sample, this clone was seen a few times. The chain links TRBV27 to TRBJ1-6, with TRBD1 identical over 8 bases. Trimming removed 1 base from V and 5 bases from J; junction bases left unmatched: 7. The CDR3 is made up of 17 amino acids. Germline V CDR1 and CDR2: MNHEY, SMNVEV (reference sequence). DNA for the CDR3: TGTGCCAGCAGTTTATTGGGGGACAGGACGGATAATTCACCCCTCCACTTT. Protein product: CASSLLGDRTDNSPLHF.

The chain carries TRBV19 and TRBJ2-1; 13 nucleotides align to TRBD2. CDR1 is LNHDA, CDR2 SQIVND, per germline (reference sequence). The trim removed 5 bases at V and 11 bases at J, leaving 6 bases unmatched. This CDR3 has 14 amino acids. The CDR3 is CASSLGLAGVQQFF. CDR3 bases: TGTGCCAGTAGTCTAGGACTAGCGGGAGTACAGCAGTTCTTC.

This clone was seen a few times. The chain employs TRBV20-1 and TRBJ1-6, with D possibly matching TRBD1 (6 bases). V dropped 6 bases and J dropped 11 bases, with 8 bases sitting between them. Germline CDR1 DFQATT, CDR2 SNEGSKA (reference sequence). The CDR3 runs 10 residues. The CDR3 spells CSARGPPLHF. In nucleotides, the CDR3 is TGCAGTGCGCGGGGGCCACCCCTCCACTTT.

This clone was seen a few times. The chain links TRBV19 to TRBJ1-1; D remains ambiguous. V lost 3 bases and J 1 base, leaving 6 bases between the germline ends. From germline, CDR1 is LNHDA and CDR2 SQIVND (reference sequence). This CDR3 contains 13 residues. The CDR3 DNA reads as TGTGCCAGTAGTATTACACCGAACACTGAAGCTTTCTTT. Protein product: CASSITPNTEAFF. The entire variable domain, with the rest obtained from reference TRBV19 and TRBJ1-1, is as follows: DGGITQSPKYLFRKEGQNVTLSCEQNLNHDAMYWYRQDPGQGLRLIYYSQIVNDFQKGDIAEGYSVSREKKESFPLTVTSAQKNPTAFYLCASSITPNTEAFFGQGTRLTVV.

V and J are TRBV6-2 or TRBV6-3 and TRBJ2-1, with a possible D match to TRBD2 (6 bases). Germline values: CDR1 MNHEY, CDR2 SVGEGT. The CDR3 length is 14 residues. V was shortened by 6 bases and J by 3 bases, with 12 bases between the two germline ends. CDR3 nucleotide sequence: TGTGCCAGCAGCTCCGGGACTGGCTACAATGAGCAGTTCTTC. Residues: CASSSGTGYNEQFF.

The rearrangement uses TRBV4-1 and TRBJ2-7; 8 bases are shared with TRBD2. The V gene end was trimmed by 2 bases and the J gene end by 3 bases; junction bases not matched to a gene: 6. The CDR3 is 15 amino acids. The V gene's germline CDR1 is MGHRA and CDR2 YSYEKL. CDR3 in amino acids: CASSQTSGSGYEQYF. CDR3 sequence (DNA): TGCGCCAGCAGCCAAACTAGCGGAAGTGGCTACGAGCAGTACTTC.